This T cell receptor beta chain was found in a study of T-cell memory formation after mild COVID-19 (dated by TCRdb to 2020 to 2023). Context from the whole study: TCR sequence clusters from the two donors were found to be largely donor specific. T-cell clones expanding and contracting after mild COVID-19 in two donors were tracked by longitudinal TCRalpha and TCRbeta repertoire sequencing. Two young, previously healthy adult volunteers, one female and one male, were included in the cohort. General conclusions and limits of the study: Contracting CD4+ clones were found mainly in CM and EM memory subsets, while CD8+ clones were enriched in EMRA. Only a couple of mild cases were covered in the study, and larger cohorts including severe cases with pre-infection samples were considered necessary. The detection of some responding clones in pre-infection memory suggests that pre-existing cross-reactive memory T cells joined the SARS-CoV-2 response. The second-wave clones that peaked on day 37 were not confirmed to be SARS-CoV-2 specific. From day 15 to 85, contracting clones showed balanced CD4/CD8 phenotypes, whereas a second wave of clones that expanded from day 15 to 37 leaned towards CD4+.

Sequencing was performed on an Illumina NovaSeq 6000. TCRalpha and TCRbeta cDNA libraries were built by 5'RACE with constant-segment primers, adding sample barcodes and unique molecular identifiers. RNA was extracted from every sample with Trizol reagent. The libraries were amplified in two PCR steps, and the second step added a second sample barcode and Illumina TruSeq adapters. Sequencing of the libraries was done on an Illumina NovaSeq, producing 2 x 150 bp paired-end reads. The published analysis was carried out like this. With migec v1.2.7, reads were demultiplexed and then collapsed into UMI-guided consensus sequences. Using mixcr v2.1.11, UMI consensuses were aligned to TRA and TRB V and J templates and then assembled into clonotypes. Clonotypes were classified as expanded or contracted when called significant by both edgeR and NoisET, with noise models trained on biological replicates. For edgeR calls, the cutoffs were a false discovery rate-adjusted p below 0.01 and a log2 fold-change threshold of 1. As an exploratory analysis of dynamics, PCA with hierarchical clustering was applied to max-normalized trajectories of the 1000 most abundant clonotypes. Each responding clone was given a CD4 or CD8 phenotype based on the CD4+ and CD8+ repertoires, which had been sequenced separately. TCRdb reworked the public reads: Q25 trimming with fastp, MiXCR clone assembly, productive beta chains retained. Rows are unified per CDR3 protein, each entry keeping the most common DNA and genes. The V and J calls were not made by the authors but by TCRdb's processing. In this sample the table shows 150,000 to 200,000 distinct CDR3 sequences, approximately 10% of which occur a single time. Of the sample, roughly 3.8% is held by the ten largest clones.

The germline V gene yields SGHTA for CDR1 and FQGNSA for CDR2. The CDR3 has 14 amino acids, counting the end cysteine and phenylalanine. This entry keeps only the CDR3 DNA: 42 bases, framed from base 1. V and J are truncated by 1 base and 1 base respectively, leaving an intervening sequence of 7 bases. PBMCs were isolated by Ficoll-Paque density gradient centrifugation. As to this clonotype: Its binding antigen is unknown. No much larger clone exists at a distance of one base, and base qualities are not known.

Rearrangement joined TRBV7-2 to TRBJ1-2; no D segment can be confidently identified. Sequencing was carried out using PBMCs or a T cell subset sorted from them (not recorded which). The clonotype was recovered from a man younger than 35 who had mild COVID-19 (a few samples of this study predate the infection). The sample titles of this study are shuffled in the database, so cell type and time point are left out; the donor was told from shared clones. The base sequence is TGTGCCAGCAGCTTAGGAAGGGTTAACTATGGCTACACCTTC. This translates into CASSLGRVNYGYTF. Supplemented by the reference TRBV7-2 and TRBJ1-2 proteins around the CDR3, the complete variable domain is GAGVSQSPSNKVTEKGKDVELRCDPISGHTALYWYRQSLGQGLEFLIYFQGNSAPDKSGLPSDRFSAERTGGSVSTLTIQRTQQEDSAVYLCASSLGRVNYGYTFGSGTRLTVV.